The rows below give T cell receptor beta chains drawn from one sample of a study of monozygotic twins with cystic fibrosis. Repertoires were generated with immunoSEQ multiplex PCR, while TCRdb's copy carries only in-frame clones and drops some. The sample holds 35,000 or so clones, over 70% seen once. The specimen sequenced was blood. These receptors were obtained from a girl aged 2-10 years with cystic fibrosis. Both conserved end residues are part of each CDR3. The D gene is left open where the match is weak. Where a row states a size, it is once, few, many or the class of an expanded clone; other rows omit it.

cdr3_aa cdr3_nt clone_size v_call d_call j_call
CSAITDTQYF TGCAGTGCCATTACAGATACGCAGTATTTT - TRBV20-1 - TRBJ2-3
CASSPGDRVPLEQYF TGCGCCAGCAGCCCCGGGGACAGGGTCCCCCTCGAGCAGTACTTC - TRBV5-1 TRBD1 TRBJ2-7
CASRNAERLNSPLHF TGTGCCAGCAGAAACGCAGAAAGACTAAATTCACCCCTCCACTTT - TRBV2 - TRBJ1-6
CASSPQGASIEQYF TGTGCCAGCTCACCCCAGGGAGCTTCCATCGAGCAGTACTTC once TRBV18 - TRBJ2-7
CASSQEYALRGGTDTQYF TGTGCCAGCAGCCAAGAGTACGCCTTGCGGGGGGGCACAGATACGCAGTATTTT - TRBV14 TRBD2 TRBJ2-3
CASSQDWTNTEAFF TGTGCCAGCAGCCAAGATTGGACGAACACTGAAGCTTTCTTT - TRBV9 - TRBJ1-1
CASSQVVVSDEQYF TGCGCCAGCAGCCAAGTTGTCGTTAGCGACGAGCAGTACTTC - TRBV4-3 - TRBJ2-7
CASSPGRPPNEKLFF TGCGCCAGCAGCCCAGGACGGCCCCCTAATGAAAAACTGTTTTTT once TRBV5-1 - TRBJ1-4
CASSYMEVSNQPQHF TGTGCCAGCAGTTACATGGAGGTCAGCAATCAGCCCCAGCATTTT - TRBV6-6 - TRBJ1-5
CASSYHAPAGGQYEQYF TGTGCCAGCAGCTACCATGCCCCGGCGGGGGGGCAATACGAGCAGTACTTC - TRBV4-2 TRBD2 TRBJ2-7
CASSSAPASTDTQYF TGCGCCAGCAGCTCCGCCCCAGCGAGCACAGATACGCAGTATTTT - TRBV5-1 - TRBJ2-3
CASRRRGIYGYTF TGTGCCAGCAGGCGACGCGGGATCTATGGCTACACCTTC once TRBV6-5 - TRBJ1-2
CASSQLPQGDYGYTF TGCGCCAGCAGTCAATTGCCGCAGGGGGACTATGGCTACACCTTC - TRBV23-1 TRBD1 TRBJ1-2
CSVTLAGGPFQYF TGCAGCGTTACTCTAGCGGGGGGGCCGTTCCAGTACTTC - TRBV29-1 TRBD2 TRBJ2-7
CASSSGGRNTEAFF TGTGCCAGCTCCTCAGGGGGTCGGAACACTGAAGCTTTCTTT - TRBV18 TRBD1 TRBJ1-1
CASSFTGISGGAYEQYF TGTGCCAGCAGCTTCACGGGGATTTCGGGGGGCGCCTACGAGCAGTACTTC - TRBV5-6 - TRBJ2-7
CASRSGLAGGIDTQYF TGCGCCAGCAGATCTGGACTAGCGGGGGGAATAGATACGCAGTATTTT - TRBV4-3 TRBD2 TRBJ2-3
CASSIAGASYEQYF TGTGCCAGCAGTATAGCGGGGGCGTCCTACGAGCAGTACTTC once TRBV7-2 TRBD2 TRBJ2-7
CASSRRLGATNEKLFF TGTGCCAGCAGCCGACGGTTAGGGGCAACTAATGAAAAACTGTTTTTT once TRBV2 - TRBJ1-4
CASSCPGLAGPSYEQYF TGTGCCAGCAGTTGCCCCGGACTAGCGGGACCCTCCTACGAGCAGTACTTC - TRBV2 TRBD2 TRBJ2-7
CASSFASRETQYF TGCGCCAGCAGCTTTGCTAGTAGGGAGACCCAGTACTTC - TRBV5-1 - TRBJ2-5
CASSADLRGKATQYF TGTGCCAGCAGCGCCGACTTACGGGGGAAGGCGACCCAGTACTTC - TRBV9 - TRBJ2-5
CASSMVGGSYGYTF TGTGCCAGTAGTATGGTTGGCGGCTCCTATGGCTACACCTTC - TRBV19 - TRBJ1-2
CASSFYQGSYQETQYF TGTGCCAGCAGCTTCTACCAGGGGTCGTACCAAGAGACCCAGTACTTC once TRBV7-8 - TRBJ2-5
CASSSQAYEQYF TGCGCCAGCAGCTCCCAGGCCTACGAGCAGTACTTC - TRBV5-1 - TRBJ2-7
CASSEPREGVAKNIQYF TGTGCCAGCAGTGAACCTAGAGAGGGGGTTGCCAAAAACATTCAGTACTTC - TRBV2 - TRBJ2-4
CSVPLQRVRIYNEQFF TGCAGCGTCCCCCTTCAGAGGGTTAGGATATACAATGAGCAGTTCTTC - TRBV29-1 - TRBJ2-1
CASSLDRDQETQYF TGTGCCAGCAGCCTCGACAGGGACCAAGAGACCCAGTACTTC - TRBV7-9 TRBD1 TRBJ2-5
CASSDKQGLGETQYF TGTGCCAGCAGTGACAAACAGGGCTTAGGAGAGACCCAGTACTTC - TRBV25-1 - TRBJ2-5
CASSRDRGYEQYF TGTGCCAGCAGCCGGGACAGGGGCTACGAGCAGTACTTC few TRBV7-7 TRBD1 TRBJ2-7
CASSEWGQESYGYTF TGTGCCAGCAGTGAATGGGGACAGGAAAGCTATGGCTACACCTTC - TRBV25-1 TRBD1 TRBJ1-2
CASSLASRGLNTEAFF TGTGCCAGCAGTTTAGCCTCGAGGGGGCTGAACACTGAAGCTTTCTTT - TRBV27 TRBD1 TRBJ1-1
CASSVTSEETQYF TGTGCCAGCAGCGTAACTAGCGAGGAGACCCAGTACTTC - TRBV9 TRBD2 TRBJ2-5
CASSPQTSQETQYF TGCGCCAGCAGCCCCCAAACCAGCCAAGAGACCCAGTACTTC - TRBV5-1 - TRBJ2-5
CASSLGPEYNEQFF TGTGCCAGCAGCTTAGGTCCCGAATACAATGAGCAGTTCTTC few TRBV7-2 - TRBJ2-1
CASSTGQTRAKNIQYF TGTGCCAGTAGTACCGGGCAGACGCGAGCCAAAAACATTCAGTACTTC - TRBV19 - TRBJ2-4
CASSPVVSYEQYF TGTGCCAGTAGTCCAGTGGTCTCCTACGAGCAGTACTTC - TRBV19 - TRBJ2-7
CASSHLTSYNEQFF TGTGCCAGCAGCCATCTCACTAGTTACAATGAGCAGTTCTTC - TRBV14 - TRBJ2-1
CASSYGGRGAETQYF TGTGCCAGCAGTTACGGGGGGAGAGGTGCAGAGACCCAGTACTTC - TRBV6-5 - TRBJ2-5
CASSRTSGLNTQYF TGTGCCAGCAGCCGGACTAGTGGCTTGAATACGCAGTATTTT - TRBV27 TRBD2 TRBJ2-3
CASSLAGGNDYGYTF TGTGCCAGCAGCTTGGCGGGGGGGAATGACTATGGCTACACCTTC - TRBV5-4 - TRBJ1-2
CASSAGQSYNEQFF TGCGCCAGCAGCGCAGGACAGTCCTACAATGAGCAGTTCTTC - TRBV5-1 - TRBJ2-1
CASSLLGPKNIQYF TGTGCCAGCAGTTTGTTGGGGCCCAAAAACATTCAGTACTTC - TRBV27 - TRBJ2-4
CASSFGTARETQYF TGTGCCAGCAGTTTTGGTACCGCGAGAGAGACCCAGTACTTC - TRBV6-1 - TRBJ2-5
CASSFGSAYEQYF TGTGCCAGCAGTTTCGGCAGCGCCTACGAGCAGTACTTC - TRBV6-6 - TRBJ2-7
CASSPRGEETQYF TGTGCCAGCAGCCCCAGGGGTGAAGAGACCCAGTACTTC - TRBV5-4 - TRBJ2-5
CASALRGLASNTGELFF TGTGCTAGTGCTCTGCGGGGGTTGGCCTCGAACACCGGGGAGCTGTTTTTT - TRBV12-5 TRBD2 TRBJ2-2